The rows below give T cell receptor beta chains drawn from one sample of a study of somatic mutations in cytotoxic T cells in rheumatoid arthritis. The method was immunoSEQ multiplex PCR; TCRdb's version includes in-frame clones alone and lacks a portion of them. Altogether about 23,000 clones are present, roughly 80% being singletons, with the ten largest covering 3.8%. Sequencing used CD8+ T cells sorted from blood. The receptors originated from an adult with rheumatoid arthritis. Each CDR3 is given with its conserved first and last residue. D genes are given only for firm matches. A row's size may be missing; if present it is once, few, many or a size class.

D,J,V,size,DNA,CDR3
.,TRBJ2-3,TRBV4-2,.,TGTGCCAGCAGCCAAGATCCAACTAGCACAGATACGCAGTATTTT,CASSQDPTSTDTQYF
.,TRBJ2-7,TRBV6-6,.,TGTGCCAGCAGACGGACAGTTAGCACCTACGAGCAGTACTTC,CASRRTVSTYEQYF
.,TRBJ1-1,TRBV20-1,.,TGCAGTGCTACCTATTACACTGAAGCTTTCTTT,CSATYYTEAFF
TRBD1,TRBJ1-6,TRBV7-9,few,TGTGCCAGCAGCGGGGACAGGGACGTTTATAATTCACCCCTCCACTTT,CASSGDRDVYNSPLHF
.,TRBJ1-1,TRBV27,.,TGTGCCAGCAGTTTACGCCAAAGCGAGCGGGAAGGCACTGAAGCTTTCTTT,CASSLRQSEREGTEAFF
.,TRBJ1-2,TRBV6-5,.,TGTGCCAGCAGTTACAAGGCAGGGTACGGCTACACCTTC,CASSYKAGYGYTF
.,TRBJ2-2,TRBV7-7,.,TGTGCTAGCAGCCTAGGTCGTACGGCCGGGGAGCTGTTTTTT,CASSLGRTAGELFF
.,TRBJ2-3,TRBV9,.,TGTGCCAGCAGCGTAGGGTGGGGTTCGGATACGCAGTATTTT,CASSVGWGSDTQYF
.,TRBJ2-1,TRBV29-1,.,TGCAGCGTTGAAGAGGTGGGGCAGAAGTACTACAATGAGCAGTTCTTC,CSVEEVGQKYYNEQFF
TRBD2,TRBJ2-5,TRBV9,.,TGTGCCAGCAGCGCCCATAGCGGGGGGGCCGTAGAGACCCAGTACTTC,CASSAHSGGAVETQYF
TRBD1,TRBJ2-7,TRBV27,.,TGTGCCAGCAATCCACAGGGGACCTACGAGCAGTACTTC,CASNPQGTYEQYF
TRBD1,TRBJ2-2,TRBV29-1,few,TGCAGCGTTGAAGAACAGGGGGCTAACACCGGGGAGCTGTTTTTT,CSVEEQGANTGELFF
.,TRBJ2-2,TRBV4-3,once,TGCGCCAGCAGCCCGGGAGTCCTTACCGGGGAGCTGTTTTTT,CASSPGVLTGELFF
.,TRBJ1-4,TRBV10-2,few,TGCGCCAGCAGTGATGGGGTCCCCAATGAAAAACTGTTTTTT,CASSDGVPNEKLFF
TRBD1,TRBJ1-1,TRBV4-1,.,TGCGCCAGCAGCCAGCCGGGACAGGGAGGGACTGAAGCTTTCTTT,CASSQPGQGGTEAFF
.,TRBJ2-6,TRBV5-1,.,TGCGCCAGCAGCTTGGCGGACAGCGTTCGCTCTGGGGCCAACGTCCTGACTTTC,CASSLADSVRSGANVLTF
TRBD2,TRBJ2-1,TRBV5-5,.,TGTGCCAGCAGCTTCGGGCAAATAGCGGGGGGGCTCGATGAGCAGTTCTTC,CASSFGQIAGGLDEQFF
.,TRBJ1-1,TRBV27,once,TGTGCCAGCAGTTTATTGCTAGGGACTGAAGCTTTCTTT,CASSLLLGTEAFF
.,TRBJ2-1,TRBV7-6,.,TGTGCCAGCAGCCCAGGTGGGGGGGCGTACAATGAGCAGTTCTTC,CASSPGGGAYNEQFF
.,TRBJ1-3,TRBV5-4,.,TGTGCCAGCAGACCCGGTGTGGGAAACACCATATATTTT,CASRPGVGNTIYF
.,TRBJ1-2,TRBV4-1,.,TGCGCCAGCAGCCCAGTAGGCGGCTATGGCTACACCTTC,CASSPVGGYGYTF
TRBD1,TRBJ1-2,TRBV5-4,few,TGTGCCAGCAGAGGGGAGGGGGCTCGGTATGGCTACACCTTC,CASRGEGARYGYTF
TRBD2,TRBJ2-3,TRBV7-8,.,TGTGCCAGCAGCCAAAACCTAGCGGGGGGTGCGGCAGATACGCAGTATTTT,CASSQNLAGGAADTQYF
TRBD1,TRBJ2-2,TRBV6-5,.,TGTGCCAGCAGTTTGGGACAGGGGCCGAACACCGGGGAGCTGTTTTTT,CASSLGQGPNTGELFF
TRBD1,TRBJ2-5,TRBV2,.,TGTGCCAAATTGGGACAGACAAAAGAGACCCAGTACTTC,CAKLGQTKETQYF
.,TRBJ2-5,TRBV5-4,once,TGTGCCAGCGGCCGCGGCCGGGAAGGAGAGACCCAGTACTTC,CASGRGREGETQYF
.,TRBJ2-3,TRBV4-2,.,TGTGCCAGCAGCCAAGCGAGAGGGGGTGCAGATACGCAGTATTTT,CASSQARGGADTQYF
.,TRBJ1-1,TRBV21-1,.,TGTGCCAGCAGCAAAGTAGAGGGACAGGGGATTCAGGGGGCTGAAGCTTTCTTT,CASSKVEGQGIQGAEAFF
.,TRBJ2-3,TRBV29-1,.,TGCAGCGTTGAATTTTCCGGGTACAGCACAGATACGCAGTATTTT,CSVEFSGYSTDTQYF
TRBD1,TRBJ1-1,TRBV18,.,TGTGCCAGCTCACCAATACGACAGGGAGGAACTGAAGCTTTCTTT,CASSPIRQGGTEAFF
.,TRBJ2-1,TRBV7-9,.,TGTGCCAGCAGCCCCAGGACTGGGAGCTCCTACAATGAGCAGTTCTTC,CASSPRTGSSYNEQFF
TRBD1,TRBJ1-2,TRBV7-6,.,TGTGCCAGCAGCTTATGGACAGGAAACTATGGCTACACCTTC,CASSLWTGNYGYTF
TRBD2,TRBJ2-1,TRBV7-9,.,TGTGCCAGCAGCAACCTAGCGGGGTTATACAATGAGCAGTTCTTC,CASSNLAGLYNEQFF
.,TRBJ2-3,TRBV7-8,.,TGTGCCAGCAGCCCGACAGATACGCAGTATTTT,CASSPTDTQYF
TRBD1,TRBJ1-2,TRBV7-6,.,TGTGCCAGCAGCTCCAGGGGGCGGAATGGCTACACCTTC,CASSSRGRNGYTF
.,TRBJ1-3,TRBV10-3,.,TGTGCCACTCACGAGGGTGGAAGCACCATATATTTT,CATHEGGSTIYF
TRBD2,TRBJ2-1,TRBV2,.,TGTGCCAGCAGTGAATGGGGTAGCGGGCTCGCTGATGAGCAGTTCTTC,CASSEWGSGLADEQFF
.,TRBJ2-3,TRBV4-1,.,TGCGCCAGCAGCCAAGGACAGGTCACAGATACGCAGTATTTT,CASSQGQVTDTQYF
.,TRBJ1-5,TRBV19,.,TGTGCCAGTAGGGCAGGAGGGATTGGCCAGCCCCAGCATTTT,CASRAGGIGQPQHF
.,TRBJ1-6,TRBV10-3,once,TGTGCCATCAGGAGGCTGGACAGTCCTAATTCACCCCTCCACTTT,CAIRRLDSPNSPLHF